A selection of T cell receptor beta chains follows, all from one sample in a study of blood T cell repertoires in COVID-19. Libraries were prepared by immunoSEQ multiplex PCR; TCRdb keeps only in-frame clonotypes and omits some of them. The sample holds about 150,000 clones, roughly nine tenths seen once. Sample: peripheral blood. The receptors were sampled from a middle-aged man with acute or convalescent COVID-19. Both conserved end residues are part of each CDR3.

v_gene: TRBV7-2
j_gene: TRBJ2-1
CDR3aa: CASSRTSGDHNEQFF

v_gene: TRBV27
j_gene: TRBJ2-5
CDR3aa: CASSPIPGQGVGTQYF

v_gene: TRBV7-2
j_gene: TRBJ1-1
CDR3aa: CASSFGGLGTEAFF

v_gene: TRBV10-3
j_gene: TRBJ2-3
CDR3aa: CAISDTPLGAGDWTDTQYF

v_gene: TRBV19
j_gene: TRBJ2-7
CDR3aa: CASSYTSGSLASYEQYF

v_gene: TRBV6-1
j_gene: TRBJ2-7
CDR3aa: CASSEGDRGWYEQYF

v_gene: TRBV10-3
j_gene: TRBJ2-1
CDR3aa: CAIQGGQGFDEQFF

v_gene: TRBV4-2
j_gene: TRBJ1-1
CDR3aa: CASSQDLADTEAFF

v_gene: TRBV27
j_gene: TRBJ2-5
CDR3aa: CASSLSTGGETQYF

v_gene: TRBV18
j_gene: TRBJ2-7
CDR3aa: CASSPTGFEQYF

v_gene: TRBV2
j_gene: TRBJ2-5
CDR3aa: CASSLSGTVRQETQYF

v_gene: TRBV10-3
j_gene: TRBJ1-5
CDR3aa: CAISTGPSNQPQHF

v_gene: TRBV7-9
j_gene: TRBJ2-7
CDR3aa: CASTTGSFEQYF

v_gene: TRBV18
j_gene: TRBJ1-4
CDR3aa: CASSTRRVDGVSDEKLFF

v_gene: TRBV7-3
j_gene: TRBJ1-2
CDR3aa: CASSLGAGQGNYGYTF

v_gene: TRBV5-1
j_gene: TRBJ1-1
CDR3aa: CASSSGNTEAFF

v_gene: TRBV30
j_gene: TRBJ1-2
CDR3aa: CAWSGAGSNYGYTF

v_gene: TRBV5-4
j_gene: TRBJ2-2
CDR3aa: CASSLRTPQGGELFF

v_gene: TRBV29-1
j_gene: TRBJ2-1
CDR3aa: CSGTRGGNEQFF

v_gene: TRBV24-1
j_gene: TRBJ2-2
CDR3aa: CATSDFTGGHPGELFF

v_gene: TRBV28
j_gene: TRBJ2-1
CDR3aa: CASSLSYNEQFF

v_gene: TRBV5-6
j_gene: TRBJ2-1
CDR3aa: CASSQGLAGGNSMNEQFF

v_gene: TRBV11-2
j_gene: TRBJ2-3
CDR3aa: CASSLGQSDTQYF

v_gene: TRBV1
j_gene: TRBJ1-2
CDR3aa: CTSSQDWGQGNYGYTF